This T cell receptor beta chain derives from a study of identical twins. This clonotype was counted between two and nine times. Trimming took 3 bases from V and 5 from J; bases not matched to a gene: 3. CDR1 is SQVTM, CDR2 ANQGSEA, per germline. This CDR3 region has 13 residues. A single record per CDR3 protein comes from TCRdb applying MiXCR to the 5' RACE reads. The sample shows about 330,000 distinct CDR3 sequences, over 9% of them seen only once. These data were also reused for a study on yellow fever vaccine responses in identical twins.

The chain has TRBV29-1 and TRBJ2-2; TRBD1 aligns across 7 bases. Sample: CD8+ T cells sorted from blood. The TCR comes from a woman between 18 and 29 years old in good health. The CDR3 is CSVDRTGTGELFF. CDR3 DNA: TGCAGCGTTGACCGGACAGGAACCGGGGAGCTGTTTTTT.